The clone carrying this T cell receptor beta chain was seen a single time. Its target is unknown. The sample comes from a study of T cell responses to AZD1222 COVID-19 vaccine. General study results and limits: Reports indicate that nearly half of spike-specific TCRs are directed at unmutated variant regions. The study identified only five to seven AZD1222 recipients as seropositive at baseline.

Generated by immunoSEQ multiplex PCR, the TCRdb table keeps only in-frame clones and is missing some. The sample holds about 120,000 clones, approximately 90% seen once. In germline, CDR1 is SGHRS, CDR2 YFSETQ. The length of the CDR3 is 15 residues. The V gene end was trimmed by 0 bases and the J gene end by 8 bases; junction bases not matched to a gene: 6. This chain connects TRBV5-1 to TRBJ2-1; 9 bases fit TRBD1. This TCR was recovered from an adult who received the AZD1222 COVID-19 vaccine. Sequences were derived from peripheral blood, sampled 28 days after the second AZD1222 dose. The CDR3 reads CASSLVSDRGHEQFF. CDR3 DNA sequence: TGCGCCAGCAGCTTGGTATCGGACAGGGGACATGAGCAGTTCTTC.